These T cell receptor beta chains were read from a single sample in a study of regulatory T cells in long-lasting Graves disease. TCRdb re-called the multiplex PCR reads with MiXCR, one entry per CDR3 protein. The repertoire holds approximately 380,000 distinct CDR3 sequences, about 20% seen once, with around 21% in the top ten. The sequencing used peripheral blood mononuclear cells (PBMCs), collected when the disease was refractory, from a patient treated with antithyroid drugs. The receptors shown here come from a female donor with Graves disease. CDR3s include the opening cysteine and the closing phenylalanine or tryptophan. The D gene is left open where the match is weak. Size is stated for part of the rows, as once, few or many counts, or as a class when the clone is expanded.

j_gene,d_gene,v_gene,abundance,CDR3nt,CDR3aa
TRBJ2-7,TRBD2,TRBV28,many,TGTGCCAGCAAAATTCAGCGGGACTTATACGAGCAGTACTTC,CASKIQRDLYEQYF
TRBJ1-2,TRBD1,TRBV20-1,many,TGCAGTGCTAGAGACCCACAGGGGTCGGATGGCTACACCTTC,CSARDPQGSDGYTF
TRBJ2-7,.,TRBV12-3/TRBV12-4,many,TGTGCCAGCAGTTTTCATGGGACCTGGAACGAGCAGTACTTC,CASSFHGTWNEQYF
TRBJ2-1,.,TRBV12-3/TRBV12-4,.,TGTGCCACTCAAAGGGGGGGCTTAGGCAATGAGCAGTTCTTC,CATQRGGLGNEQFF
TRBJ1-2,TRBD1,TRBV2,many,TGTGCCAGCGCGCCGGGACAGTCGTCTAACTATGGCTACACCTTC,CASAPGQSSNYGYTF
TRBJ2-7,.,TRBV4-1,few,TGCGCCAGCAGCCCGGAGGGGTTGATCTACGAGCAGTACTTC,CASSPEGLIYEQYF
TRBJ2-3,.,TRBV7-9,.,TGTGCCAGCAGCTTACCCCGACTCGGAGATACGCAGTATTTT,CASSLPRLGDTQYF
TRBJ1-1,.,TRBV11-2,many,TGTGCCAGCAGCTTAACAGGGTCCGGGACTGAAGCTTTCTTT,CASSLTGSGTEAFF
TRBJ2-2,.,TRBV10-2,.,TGCGCCAGCCGGACCGGGAGCGACACCGGGGAGCTGTTTTTT,CASRTGSDTGELFF
TRBJ2-2,.,TRBV4-1,.,TGCGCCAGCAGCCAAGGGGCTCTTACCGGGGAGCTGTTTTTT,CASSQGALTGELFF
TRBJ2-2,.,TRBV6-1,.,TGTGCCAGCAGTAAAGTCGGCAGGGGAGGCACCGGGGAGCTGTTTTTT,CASSKVGRGGTGELFF
TRBJ2-7,.,TRBV12-3/TRBV12-4,.,TGTGCCAGCAGTTTGGCAGGGTTCTACGAGCAGTACTTC,CASSLAGFYEQYF
TRBJ1-1,.,TRBV7-3,.,TGTGCCAGCAGCTTAAATGGGGGGGGGAACACTGAAGCTTTCTTT,CASSLNGGGNTEAFF
TRBJ1-4,.,TRBV20-1,.,TGCAGTGCTAGGGCCCGGGACAAGAGGGAAAAACTGTTTTTT,CSARARDKREKLFF
TRBJ2-2,TRBD2,TRBV28,few,TGTGCCAGCAGTTTCCAACTAGCGGGGGAGCTGTTTTTT,CASSFQLAGELFF
TRBJ1-5,.,TRBV28,few,TGTGCCAGCAGTTTATTGTCAGGGAATCAGCCCCAGCATTTT,CASSLLSGNQPQHF
TRBJ2-5,TRBD2,TRBV28,many,TGTGCCAGCAGTCCAGCGAGACTAGCGGCCAATCAAGAGACCCAGTACTTC,CASSPARLAANQETQYF
TRBJ2-2,.,TRBV29-1,many,TGCAGCGTTGAAGTGGGACTTACCGGGGAGCTGTTTTTT,CSVEVGLTGELFF
TRBJ1-1,TRBD1,TRBV6-1,few,TGTGCCAGCAGTGGACAGGGGACCACTGAAGCTTTCTTT,CASSGQGTTEAFF
TRBJ2-2,TRBD1,TRBV12-3/TRBV12-4,many,TGTGCCAGCAGGACAGGGGGCACGAACACCGGGGAGCTGTTTTTT,CASRTGGTNTGELFF
TRBJ2-5,.,TRBV15,.,TGTGCCACCAGCAGAGATGAGAGGCTGGAGACCCAGTACTTC,CATSRDERLETQYF
TRBJ2-7,.,TRBV4-3,.,TGCGCCAGCAGCCAACACAACTCCTACGAGCAGTACTTC,CASSQHNSYEQYF
TRBJ2-5,.,TRBV19,.,TGTGCCAGTAGTGCAGGGTGGCAAGAGACCCAGTACTTC,CASSAGWQETQYF
TRBJ1-1,.,TRBV7-2,many,TGTGCCAGCAGTTCTACAGGGCGGAGGGAGACTGAAGCTTTCTTT,CASSSTGRRETEAFF
TRBJ2-3,TRBD2,TRBV20-1,.,TGCAGTGCCACGACTAGCGTGTCTAGCACAGATACGCAGTATTTT,CSATTSVSSTDTQYF
TRBJ2-7,.,TRBV4-1,.,TGCGCCAGCAGCCGTGCCGCAGGGTCAGGGTACGAGCAGTACTTC,CASSRAAGSGYEQYF
TRBJ2-5,.,TRBV7-6,.,TGTGCCAGCAGTCCCCGGATCGGGGCAGTCCAAGAGACCCAGTACTTC,CASSPRIGAVQETQYF